This T cell receptor (beta chain) was sequenced during a study of OX40 agonist ivuxolimab in advanced cancers. Study-level background: Treatment of patients was with ivuxolimab, an agonistic anti-OX40 (CD134) antibody. Three individuals attained partial responses, comprising one hepatocellular carcinoma case and two cutaneous melanoma cases. Whole-study results and caveats: Expanded clones belonging to CD8+ T cells outnumbered, on average, those of CD4+.

The V and J ends lost 3 bases and 2 bases, in that order; junction bases with no gene match: 4. CDR3 length: 17 amino acids. Germline CDR1 and CDR2: SGHRS and YFSETQ. On this clone itself: Its antigen is unknown.

Clones were sequenced by immunoSEQ multiplex PCR, and TCRdb holds only the in-frame ones, with some missing. The sample comprises about 59,000 clones, about 90% of which are singletons, and 0.37% rests with the top ten. The chain links TRBV5-1 to TRBJ2-2; 13 nucleotides match TRBD2. This clonotype was sampled from an adult with an advanced solid tumor such as melanoma, head and neck, liver or kidney cancer. Sequencing was performed on CD4+ or CD8+ T cells sorted from blood, taken in a trial of the OX40 agonist ivuxolimab. CDR3 amino acids: CASSSLAGGLNTGELFF. The CDR3 bases are TGCGCCAGCAGCTCACTAGCGGGGGGGCTTAACACCGGGGAGCTGTTTTTT.